The rows below give T cell receptor beta chains drawn from one sample of a study of cytomegalovirus exposure and HLA in healthy donors. Data came from immunoSEQ multiplex PCR; TCRdb stores just in-frame clones and leaves some out. Its table lists about 130,000 clones. Sequenced material: PBMCs. Receptor source: a woman aged 55-69 years in good health and CMV-seronegative. CDR3s include the opening cysteine and the closing phenylalanine or tryptophan. The order of the fields is J gene, V gene, D gene, CDR3 DNA, CDR3 protein. The D gene is left open where the match is weak.

J: TRBJ1-1; V: TRBV5-1; D: TRBD1; DNA: TGCGCCAGCAGCACAGGACAGGGGAGACGTTCGGGCCCTAACATGAACACTGAAGCTTTCTTT; CDR3: CASSTGQGRRSGPNMNTEAFF
J: TRBJ2-5; V: TRBV4-2; D: TRBD2; DNA: TGTGCCAGCAGCCAAAAGTTAGGCGGGGGGGCAACAGAGACCCAGTACTTC; CDR3: CASSQKLGGGATETQYF
J: TRBJ1-5; V: TRBV19; D: TRBD1; DNA: TGTGCCAGTACCAGGGACAGGAGGAATCAGCCCCAGCATTTT; CDR3: CASTRDRRNQPQHF
J: TRBJ2-5; V: TRBV5-1; D: .; DNA: TGCGCCAGCAGACCGGGACTTACACAAGAGACCCAGTACTTC; CDR3: CASRPGLTQETQYF
J: TRBJ1-2; V: TRBV7-9; D: TRBD1; DNA: TGTGCCAGCAGCTTGGGACAGGTTATGGGGGGCTACACCTTC; CDR3: CASSLGQVMGGYTF
J: TRBJ2-7; V: TRBV7-9; D: TRBD1; DNA: TGTGCCAGCTCGGGACAGGGGTCCTACGAGCAGTACTTC; CDR3: CASSGQGSYEQYF
J: TRBJ2-1; V: TRBV5-1; D: TRBD2; DNA: TGCGCCTCATCCGATGGAGCGGGGGTCTCCTACAATGAGCAGTTCTTC; CDR3: CASSDGAGVSYNEQFF
J: TRBJ1-6; V: TRBV14; D: TRBD1; DNA: TGTGCCAGCAGCCAAGATTTTACAGGGGGATCACCCCTCCACTTT; CDR3: CASSQDFTGGSPLHF
J: TRBJ1-5; V: TRBV28; D: TRBD1; DNA: TGTGCCAGCAGTTTCGATACAGGGGGGAATCAGCCCCAGCATTTT; CDR3: CASSFDTGGNQPQHF
J: TRBJ2-7; V: TRBV28; D: TRBD1; DNA: TGTGCCAGCAGTTATACAGGGGACTCCTACGAGCAGTACTTC; CDR3: CASSYTGDSYEQYF